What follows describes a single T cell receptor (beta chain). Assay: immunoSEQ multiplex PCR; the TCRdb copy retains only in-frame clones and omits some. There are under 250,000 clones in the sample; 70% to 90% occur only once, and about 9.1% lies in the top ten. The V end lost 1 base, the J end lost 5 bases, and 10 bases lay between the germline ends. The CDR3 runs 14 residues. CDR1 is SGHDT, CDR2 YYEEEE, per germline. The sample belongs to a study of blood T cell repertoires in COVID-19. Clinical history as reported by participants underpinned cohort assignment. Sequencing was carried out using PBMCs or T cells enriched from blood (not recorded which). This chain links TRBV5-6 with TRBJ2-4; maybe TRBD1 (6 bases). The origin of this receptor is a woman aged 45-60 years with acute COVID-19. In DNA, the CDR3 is TGTGCCAGCAGCTTGTTTAACAGGGAAAACATTCAGTACTTC. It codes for CASSLFNRENIQYF.